This T cell receptor (beta chain) came from a study of somatic mutations in cytotoxic T cells in rheumatoid arthritis. Germline V gene lookup returns CDR1 SEHNR and CDR2 FQNEAQ (reference sequence). The CDR3 runs 18 residues. Trimming took off 2 bases at V and 4 bases at J, with 23 bases between the two ends. About this clone: Antigen specificity is unknown.

Study-wide points: Measurement of CD8+ T-cell clonality revealed no significant difference between rheumatoid arthritis patients and age-matched healthy controls.

Profiling relied on immunoSEQ multiplex PCR, and the TCRdb table lists in-frame clones only, not all of them. This sample carries about 11,000 clones, roughly 74% of them seen once, and the ten largest clones take under 14%. Positively selected by magnetic beads, CD4+ and CD8+ cells were purity-checked by flow cytometry. The sequenced sample was CD8+ T cells sorted from blood. The rearrangement joins TRBV7-9 to TRBJ1-2; tentatively, D is TRBD1 (5 bases). This receptor was identified in a middle-aged woman in good health. The CDR3 protein is CASSLSGLPFPVGYGYTF. DNA for the CDR3: TGTGCCAGCAGCTTATCGGGACTCCCCTTTCCCGTCGGCTATGGCTACACCTTC.